This record looks at one T cell receptor beta chain sequence and its context. What it recognizes is unknown. Semiquantitative ARM-PCR amplified T cell receptor alpha and beta CDR3 regions from mRNA. Exponential amplification used communal superprimers after tagged nested gene-specific primers in ARM-PCR. TCRdb used MiXCR to reprocess the multiplex PCR reads, holding one entry per CDR3 protein. The sample has approximately 4,300 distinct CDR3 sequences, about four fifths seen once. The data belong to a study of relationships among human T cell subsets. The CDR3 length is 13 residues. V lost 0 bases and J 10 bases, leaving 11 bases between the germline ends. Per germline, CDR1 SGHDN and CDR2 FVKESK. Subset-specific monoclonal antibody beads were used to isolate T cell subsets. General study points: Many CDR3s were shared across Th1, Th2 and regulatory subsets.

What was sequenced was total T cells sorted from blood. J is TRBJ2-3 and V is TRBV14, with D unresolved. This sequence was found in a man in his forties or fifties in good health. This chain's CDR3 is CASSQDWPSAQYF. The CDR3, as DNA: TGTGCCAGCAGCCAAGATTGGCCGTCAGCGCAGTATTTT.